This T cell receptor (beta chain) stems from a study of blood T cells in healthy people across ages. Through a sample-barcoded 5' primer and a J-beta primer mix, a second PCR was run for roughly 6 to 12 cycles. TCRdb processed the 5' RACE reads anew with MiXCR; each CDR3 protein has one entry. This table has 600,000 to 650,000 distinct CDR3 sequences, under 70% appearing once. This clonotype was found a few times. The sequencing sample was made of blood. This clonotype was sampled from a man aged 60 to 69 in good health.

The CDR3 DNA follows: TGCAGTGCTAGGGCCGGACTAGCGGGGGGCCTACAAGAGACCCAGTACTTC. Translated, it gives CSARAGLAGGLQETQYF. The chain carries TRBV20-1 and TRBJ2-5, with TRBD2 matching over 14 bases. The length of the CDR3 is 17 residues. Germline loops: CDR1 DFQATT, CDR2 SNEGSKA (reference sequence). V was pared by 3 bases and J by 2 bases, with 8 bases of the junction left unmatched.